The T cell receptor beta chain under discussion was sequenced for a study of blood T cell repertoires in COVID-19. Turning to the study itself: Italy, Spain and the United States were the sources of the convalescent and acute COVID-19 samples. T cells, B-cell-depleted T cells, or PBMCs provided the cDNA or gDNA that served as material.

Authors' methods: Reference gene primer amplification in the assay estimated nucleated cell counts. Clones were read by immunoSEQ multiplex PCR, and TCRdb kept only the in-frame ones, dropping some. Clone size and V and J calls were adopted from that table, with D and trimming inferred from the DNA. The sample consists of 55,000 to 90,000 clones, around 81% of them appearing once. The trim removed 0 bases at V and 0 bases at J, leaving 6 bases unmatched. The V gene's germline CDR1 is SGHDT and CDR2 YYEEEE. This CDR3 has 17 residues. V usage is TRBV5-6 and J usage is TRBJ1-3; 7 bases agree with TRBD1. The source material was peripheral blood. The clonotype comes from a woman aged 55-70 years with acute or convalescent COVID-19. The CDR3 region has the DNA TGTGCCAGCAGCTTGGTACAGGGGAGGAACTCTGGAAACACCATATATTTT. This gives the protein CASSLVQGRNSGNTIYF. Complete variable domain (other parts from reference TRBV5-6 and TRBJ1-3): DAGVTQSPTHLIKTRGQQVTLRCSPKSGHDTVSWYQQALGQGPQFIFQYYEEEERQRGNFPDRFSGHQFPNYSSELNVNALLLGDSALYLCASSLVQGRNSGNTIYFGEGSWLTVV.